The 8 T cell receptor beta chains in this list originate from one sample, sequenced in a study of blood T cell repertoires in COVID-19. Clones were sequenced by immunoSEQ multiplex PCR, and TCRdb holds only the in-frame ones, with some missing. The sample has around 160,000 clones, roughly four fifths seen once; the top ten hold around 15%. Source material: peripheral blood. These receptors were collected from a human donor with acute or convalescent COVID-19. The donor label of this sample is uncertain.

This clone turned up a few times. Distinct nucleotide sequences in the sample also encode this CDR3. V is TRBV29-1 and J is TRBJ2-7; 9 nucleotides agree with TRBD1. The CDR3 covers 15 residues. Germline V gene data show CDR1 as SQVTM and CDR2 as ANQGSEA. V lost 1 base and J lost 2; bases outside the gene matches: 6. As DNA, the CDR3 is TGCAGCGTTGAAGGAGGGGACAGGGCCACCTACGAGCAGTACTTC. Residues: CSVEGGDRATYEQYF.

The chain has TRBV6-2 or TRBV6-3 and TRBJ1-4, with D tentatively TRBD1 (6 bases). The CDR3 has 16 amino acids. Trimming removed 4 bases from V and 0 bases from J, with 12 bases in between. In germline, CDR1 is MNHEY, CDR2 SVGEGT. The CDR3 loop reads CASSWREGATNEKLFF. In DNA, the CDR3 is TGTGCCAGCAGTTGGAGGGAGGGGGCAACTAATGAAAAACTGTTTTTT.

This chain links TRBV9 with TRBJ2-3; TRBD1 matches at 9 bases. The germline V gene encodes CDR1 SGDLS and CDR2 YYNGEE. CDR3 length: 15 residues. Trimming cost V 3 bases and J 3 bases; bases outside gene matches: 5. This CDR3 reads CASSETGQGTDTQYF. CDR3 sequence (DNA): TGTGCCAGCAGCGAGACGGGACAGGGAACAGATACGCAGTATTTT.

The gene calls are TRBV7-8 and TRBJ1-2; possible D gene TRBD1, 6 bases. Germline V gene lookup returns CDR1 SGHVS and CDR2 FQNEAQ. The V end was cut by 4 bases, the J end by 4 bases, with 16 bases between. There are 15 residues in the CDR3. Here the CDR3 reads CASSSTPGTFYGYTF. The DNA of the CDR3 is TGTGCCAGCAGCTCCACCCCCGGGACATTCTATGGCTACACCTTC.

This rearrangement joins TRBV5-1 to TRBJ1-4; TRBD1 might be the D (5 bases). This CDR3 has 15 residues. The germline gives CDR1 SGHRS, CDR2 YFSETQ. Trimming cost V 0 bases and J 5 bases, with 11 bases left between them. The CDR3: CASSLGWGVNEKLFF. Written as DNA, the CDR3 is TGCGCCAGCAGCTTGGGGTGGGGCGTGAATGAAAAACTGTTTTTT.

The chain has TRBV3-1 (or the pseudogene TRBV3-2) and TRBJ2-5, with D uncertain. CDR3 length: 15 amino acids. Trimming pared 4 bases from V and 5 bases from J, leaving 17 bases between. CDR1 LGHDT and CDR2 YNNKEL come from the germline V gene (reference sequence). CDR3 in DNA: TGTGCCAGCAGCCGAGCGTTCTTTCACGGGGAGACCCAGTACTTC. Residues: CASSRAFFHGETQYF.

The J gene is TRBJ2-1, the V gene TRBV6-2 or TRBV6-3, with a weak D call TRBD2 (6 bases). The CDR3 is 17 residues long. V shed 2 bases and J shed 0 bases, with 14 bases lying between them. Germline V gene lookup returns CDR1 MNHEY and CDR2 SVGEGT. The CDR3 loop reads CASSYAWGESSYNEQFF. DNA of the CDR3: TGTGCCAGCAGTTACGCTTGGGGGGAGAGCTCCTACAATGAGCAGTTCTTC.

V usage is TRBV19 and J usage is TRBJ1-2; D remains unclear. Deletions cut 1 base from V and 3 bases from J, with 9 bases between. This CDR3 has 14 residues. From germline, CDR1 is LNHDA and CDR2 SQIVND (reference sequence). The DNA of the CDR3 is TGTGCCAGTAGTATAGGAAGGGAGTACTATGGCTACACCTTC. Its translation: CASSIGREYYGYTF.